The 30 T cell receptor beta chains presented below share a single source sample, sequenced in a study of blood T cell repertoires in COVID-19. TCRdb's copy holds only in-frame clones and misses some; the assay was immunoSEQ multiplex PCR. The sample records 210,000 or so clones, 70% to 90% being singletons. Sequencing was done on a sample of peripheral blood. These receptors were taken from a woman aged 50 to 60 with active or convalescent COVID-19.

V is TRBV2 and J is TRBJ2-3; TRBD2 aligns across 7 bases. Trimming took 8 bases from V and 5 from J; bases not matched to a gene: 4. CDR3 size: 12 residues. In germline, CDR1 is SNHLY, CDR2 FYNNEI. CDR3 coding DNA: TGTGCCAGCGCGGGGGAGATAGATACGCAGTATTTT. Translated: CASAGEIDTQYF.

This chain joins TRBV3-1 (or the pseudogene TRBV3-2) and TRBJ1-2, with a possible D match to TRBD1 (6 bases). This CDR3 contains 15 residues. V lost 2 bases, J lost 8 bases, and 18 bases lay in between. Germline CDR1 is LGHDT and CDR2 is YNNKEL (reference sequence). CDR3 residues: CASSQSAGAGGGYTF. For the CDR3, the DNA is TGTGCCAGCAGCCAATCTGCGGGGGCCGGAGGCGGCTACACCTTC.

With respect to this clone: This CDR3 is also generated by other DNA sequences in the sample. The chain recombines TRBV18 with TRBJ1-2; D ambiguous. The CDR3 length is 12 residues. The V and J ends lost 2 bases and 5 bases respectively, with 6 bases between them. Germline V lookup: CDR1 KGHSH, CDR2 LQKENI. The CDR3 loop reads CASSPGQYGYTF. The DNA for the CDR3 is TGTGCCAGCTCACCAGGCCAGTATGGCTACACCTTC.

The rearrangement joins TRBV30 to TRBJ2-2; maybe TRBD1 (5 bases). The V gene lost 1 base and the J gene lost 5 bases, with 8 bases spanning the gap. Germline CDR1 is GTSNPN and CDR2 is SVGIG (reference sequence). The CDR3 runs to 13 residues. In nucleotides, the CDR3 is TGTGCCTGGAGTGCGTCAGGGACCGGGGAGCTGTTTTTT. Amino acid sequence: CAWSASGTGELFF. Full variable domain (rest looked up from reference TRBV30 and TRBJ2-2): SQTIHQWPATLVQPVGSPLSLECTVEGTSNPNLYWYRQAAGRGLQLLFYSVGIGQISSEVPQNLSASRPQDRQFILSSKKLLLSDSGFYLCAWSASGTGELFFGEGSRLTVL.

This chain connects TRBV5-4 to TRBJ2-1; unclear D gene. V lost 0 bases to trimming and J lost 0 bases, with 7 bases between them. CDR1 and CDR2 from the germline V gene are SGHNT and YYREEE (reference sequence). The CDR3 covers 15 residues. The DNA for the CDR3 is TGTGCCAGCAGCTTGGGAGTTGGCTCCTACAATGAGCAGTTCTTC. Its protein product is CASSLGVGSYNEQFF.

This sequence joins TRBV6-1 and TRBJ2-7; TRBD2 matches 8 bases. The CDR3 contains 15 residues. Germline CDR1 reads MNHNS; CDR2 reads SASEGT. After removal of 2 bases from V and 2 bases from J, the junction contained 5 bases not matched to a gene. The CDR3, as DNA: TGTGCCAGCAGTGAATACGCGGGGGGCCCCTACGAGCAGTACGTC. It yields the protein CASSEYAGGPYEQYV.

The chain couples TRBV28 to TRBJ2-7; D may be TRBD1 (6 bases). Deletions cut 6 bases from V and 1 base from J, with 19 bases between. Germline V gene data show CDR1 as MDHEN and CDR2 as SYDVKM. The CDR3 runs 16 residues. CDR3 residues: CASSSSGAGVSYEQYF. DNA for the CDR3: TGTGCCAGCAGCTCCTCAGGGGCAGGGGTTTCCTACGAGCAGTACTTC. The full variable domain, in which reference TRBV28 and TRBJ2-7 provide the parts outside the CDR3, is DVKVTQSSRYLVKRTGEKVFLECVQDMDHENMFWYRQDPGLGLRLIYFSYDVKMKEKGDIPEGYSVSREKKERFSLILESASTNQTSMYLCASSSSGAGVSYEQYFGPGTRLTVT.

The chain has TRBV7-2 and TRBJ1-2; weak D call: TRBD1 (6 bases). This CDR3 is built from 18 residues. The ends were cut back, 1 base at V and 1 base at J, with 19 bases in the middle. From germline, CDR1 is SGHTA and CDR2 FQGNSA. The CDR3 DNA reads as TGTGCCAGCAGCTTAGGGTCAGGGGCCACCTCATTTAACTATGGCTACACCTTC. Protein product: CASSLGSGATSFNYGYTF.

The V gene is TRBV10-3, the J gene TRBJ1-1; TRBD1 might be the D (5 bases). CDR1 is ENHRY, CDR2 SYGVKD, per germline. The CDR3 loop spans 14 amino acids. Deletions cut 6 bases from V and 6 bases from J, with 17 bases between. The CDR3 region is CAISGDRPPAEAFF. The CDR3 DNA reads as TGTGCCATCAGCGGAGACAGACCCCCCGCTGAAGCTTTCTTT.

The CDR3, as DNA: TGTGCCAGCAGTCCCTCTGGGACAGGGGGCGCGTTGGGCTACACCTTC. Translating gives CASSPSGTGGALGYTF. V gene TRBV25-1 combines with J gene TRBJ1-2; 12 bases agree with TRBD1. Trimming removed 5 bases from V and 8 bases from J; junction bases left unmatched: 12. The germline CDR1 and CDR2 sequences are MGHDK and SYGVNS. The CDR3 loop spans 16 amino acids.

This chain connects TRBV28 to TRBJ1-2, with D possibly TRBD1 on 5 matching bases. Deletions cut 6 bases from V and 4 bases from J, with 18 bases between. Germline V CDR1 and CDR2: MDHEN, SYDVKM. This CDR3 has 15 residues. The DNA for the CDR3 is TGTGCCAGCAGGCCCGGGGCGGGGTACGGCTATGGCTACACCTTC. Translating it yields CASRPGAGYGYGYTF.

The CDR3 loop is CASTPRPTPLWCEQYV. CDR3 coding DNA: TGTGCCAGCACTCCTAGGCCCACCCCTTTGTGGTGCGAGCAGTACGTC. The chain employs TRBV6-9 and TRBJ2-7; D gene unclear. The CDR3 consists of 16 residues. Trimming removed 7 bases from V and 6 bases from J, with 25 bases in between. Germline assignment: CDR1 MNHGY and CDR2 SVAAGI.

V usage is TRBV2 and J usage is TRBJ2-6, with D possibly being TRBD2 (5 bases). This CDR3 comprises 17 residues. Germline V gives CDR1 SNHLY, CDR2 FYNNEI. V lost 5 bases, J lost 0 bases, and 14 bases lay in between. CDR3 bases: TGTGCCAGCAGTCGAGGGAAAAGGAGCTCTGGGGCCAACGTCCTGACTTTC. It translates to CASSRGKRSSGANVLTF.

The chain employs TRBV7-9 and TRBJ1-6, with unresolved D. CDR3 length equals 14 residues. Germline V CDR1 and CDR2: SEHNR, FQNEAQ (reference sequence). Trimming took 5 bases from V and 7 from J, leaving 12 bases between them. Here the CDR3 reads CASSAGLGNSPLHF. As DNA, the CDR3 is TGTGCCAGCAGCGCCGGACTCGGAAATTCACCCCTCCACTTT.

The chain couples TRBV5-3 to TRBJ1-2; D is undetermined. TRBV5-3 is noted as an ORF with a role that remains uncertain. Trimming took off 5 bases at V and 6 bases at J, with 11 bases between the two ends. This CDR3 has 12 amino acids. The CDR3 DNA follows: TGTGCCAGAAGTTTCAGATTCGATGGCTACACCTTC. Amino acid sequence: CARSFRFDGYTF.

The chain has TRBV19 and TRBJ1-4; D not certain. Looked up from germline, CDR1 is LNHDA and CDR2 is SQIVND (reference sequence). V gave up 5 bases and J gave up 1 base, with 17 bases separating them. This CDR3 is built from 17 residues. The CDR3 reads CASSLRAFRGTNEKLFF. The CDR3 bases are TGTGCCAGTAGTTTGCGCGCCTTTCGCGGAACTAATGAAAAACTGTTTTTT.

This chain uses TRBV28 with TRBJ1-2; TRBD1 might be the D (5 bases). Germline V gene lookup returns CDR1 MDHEN and CDR2 SYDVKM. The CDR3 is made up of 12 amino acids. The germline V and J ends were trimmed by 5 bases and 4 bases, with 8 bases remaining between them. The CDR3 coding sequence is TGTGCCAGCAGTGTCGACAGCTATGGCTACACCTTC. This translates into CASSVDSYGYTF.

This chain joins TRBV28 and TRBJ1-4; D not resolved. Looked up from germline, CDR1 is MDHEN and CDR2 is SYDVKM. Trimming took 5 bases from V and 7 from J, leaving 17 bases between them. The CDR3 is 15 residues long. For the CDR3, the DNA is TGTGCCAGCAGTCCGGGCCTTCGAGGGAGTGAAAAACTGTTTTTT. It specifies CASSPGLRGSEKLFF.

This rearrangement joins TRBV19 to TRBJ2-2, with D possibly TRBD1 on 6 matching bases. CDR3 length equals 16 residues. V was clipped by 5 bases and J by 0 bases, with 13 bases between them. Germline CDR1 reads LNHDA; CDR2 reads SQIVND (reference sequence). The CDR3 sequence is CASSFQGSANTGELFF. DNA of the CDR3: TGTGCCAGTAGTTTCCAGGGGTCCGCGAACACCGGGGAGCTGTTTTTT.

V gene TRBV20-1 combines with J gene TRBJ2-7; D gene ambiguous. The CDR3 totals 11 residues. V was trimmed by 6 bases and J by 0 bases, leaving 6 bases between them. Germline V CDR1 and CDR2: DFQATT, SNEGSKA (reference sequence). CDR3 in DNA: TGCAGTGCCAGCGTCTCCTACGAGCAGTACTTC. It is translated as CSASVSYEQYF.

The CDR3 DNA is TGTGCCAGCAGCCAACAGGGAAACACCATATATTTT. It encodes CASSQQGNTIYF. V is TRBV11-2 and J is TRBJ1-3, with no clear D. V was pared by 5 bases and J by 4 bases, with 6 bases between. This CDR3 region has 12 residues. The V gene's germline CDR1 is SGHAT and CDR2 FQNNGV.

V is TRBV5-1 and J is TRBJ1-1; D might be TRBD1 (5 bases). CDR1 and CDR2 from the germline V gene are SGHRS and YFSETQ. V lost 1 base and J 0 bases, leaving 13 bases between the germline ends. The CDR3 length is 16 residues. The CDR3: CASSLRVQGLNTEAFF. CDR3 coding DNA: TGCGCCAGCAGCTTGCGGGTTCAGGGTTTGAACACTGAAGCTTTCTTT.

The chain's CDR3 is CASSPQGANTEAFF. CDR3 in DNA: TGTGCCAGCTCACCGCAGGGGGCGAACACTGAAGCTTTCTTT. V and J are TRBV18 and TRBJ1-1, with 8 positions matching TRBD1. Per germline, CDR1 KGHSH and CDR2 LQKENI. J was trimmed by 1 base and V by 3 bases; bases with no gene match: 1. CDR3 length: 14 residues.

The chain employs TRBV3-1 (or the pseudogene TRBV3-2) and TRBJ1-1, with D maybe TRBD1 (6 bases). V lost 3 bases, J lost 1 base, and 12 bases lay in between. This CDR3 has 15 residues. Germline assignment: CDR1 LGHDT and CDR2 YNNKEL (reference sequence). The CDR3 DNA is TGTGCCAGCAGCCATGCCTGGACAGCGAACACTGAAGCTTTCTTT. Amino acids: CASSHAWTANTEAFF.

The V call is TRBV9, the J call TRBJ2-5; TRBD1 agrees at 11 bases. The germline CDR1 and CDR2 sequences are SGDLS and YYNGEE. The V segment lost 2 bases and the J segment 4 bases; nucleotides outside the gene matches: 4. This CDR3 region has 15 residues. CDR3 sequence reads: CASSVGTGGRETQYF. The CDR3 DNA reads as TGTGCCAGCAGCGTTGGGACAGGGGGGCGAGAGACCCAGTACTTC.

This chain joins TRBV6-5 and TRBJ2-7, with a weak D call TRBD2 (6 bases). Germline CDR1 and CDR2: MNHEY and SVGAGI. The CDR3 consists of 14 residues. Trimming left V 4 bases short and J 2 bases short, with 12 bases between. The CDR3 is CASSLGPGAYEQYV. CDR3 coding DNA: TGTGCCAGCAGTTTGGGACCGGGGGCCTACGAGCAGTACGTC.

The chain links TRBV6-5 to TRBJ1-4; TRBD1 might be the D (5 bases). The CDR3 is 16 amino acids. The germline V gene encodes CDR1 MNHEY and CDR2 SVGAGI. V shed 0 bases and J shed 7 bases, with 15 bases lying between them. The CDR3 here is CASSYSIGEVGEKLFF. The CDR3 coding sequence is TGTGCCAGCAGTTACTCTATAGGGGAGGTGGGTGAAAAACTGTTTTTT.

The chain couples TRBV10-3 to TRBJ2-7; 14 nucleotides agree with TRBD2. From germline, CDR1 is ENHRY and CDR2 SYGVKD. This CDR3 has 14 residues. V dropped 6 bases and J dropped 3; count of bases not matched to a gene: 1. CDR3 nucleotide sequence: TGTGCCATCAGGGGGACTAGCGGGAGCTACGAGCAGTACTTC. This encodes CAIRGTSGSYEQYF.

V and J are TRBV3-1 (or the pseudogene TRBV3-2) and TRBJ1-1; D is uncertain. Germline CDR1 is LGHDT and CDR2 is YNNKEL (reference sequence). The V end lost 3 bases, the J end lost 2 bases, and 4 bases lay between the germline ends. This CDR3 spans 12 amino acids. The CDR3 here is CASSHLNTEAFF. CDR3 DNA: TGTGCCAGCAGCCACCTTAACACTGAAGCTTTCTTT.

This chain uses TRBV6-6 with TRBJ2-2, with a weak D call TRBD1 (5 bases). The CDR3 is 16 amino acids. Trimming took off 6 bases at V and 5 bases at J, with 19 bases between the two ends. The germline V gene has CDR1 MNHNY and CDR2 SVGAGI (reference sequence). The CDR3 loop is CASSYLRVTGTGELFF. The CDR3 coding sequence is TGTGCCAGCAGCTACCTCAGGGTTACGGGTACCGGGGAGCTGTTTTTT.